This T cell receptor (beta chain) comes out of a study of technical replicates of blood from several donors (dated by TCRdb to 2016 to 2017). The CDR3 starts with the cysteine, ends with the phenylalanine, and has 14 residues. The kept DNA is CDR3 alone, 42 bases in frame from the first base. Taken from the germline V gene, the CDR1 and CDR2 loops are SGHDT and YYEEEE. The germline V and J ends show losses of 4 bases and 7 bases respectively, and no gene match explains 4 bases of the junction. Regarding this clone: Its recognized antigen is unknown. Base-call qualities are not available, and no considerably larger clone is one nucleotide away.

Library creation used the immunoSEQ multiplex PCR assay. TCRdb's version of the immuneACCESS table is confined to in-frame rearrangements and falls short of the full clone set. An unresolved V gene accounts for under half of the shortfall where checked; the remainder is of unknown origin. The sample table contains about 100,000 clones; only one count was recorded for approximately 96% of them. The ten biggest clones cover around 0.22% of the sample. The sequencing sample was made of T cells isolated from PBMCs. Rearrangement joined TRBV5-6 to TRBJ2-1, with 11 bases in between that match TRBD2. The clonotype originates from a human donor in good health. The DNA sequence is as follows: TGTGCCAGCAGCGGGGGGACTAGCGGTAATGAGCAGTTCTTC. It codes for CASSGGTSGNEQFF.